This TCR beta chain was sequenced during a study of cytomegalovirus exposure and HLA in healthy donors. The assay was immunoSEQ multiplex PCR, and TCRdb's table has in-frame clones only and misses some. The sample lists more than 75,000 clones, 85% to 95% occurring once. Germline-derived CDR1 and CDR2 are SGHNT and YENEEA. The CDR3 is 15 residues long. V was shortened by 3 bases and J by 0 bases, with 10 bases between the two germline ends. This receptor was identified in a man aged 18 to 30 in good health and CMV-seronegative. V gene TRBV11-3 combines with J gene TRBJ2-3, with D tentatively TRBD1 (5 bases). Sequencing input: PBMCs. The CDR3 sequence: CASSLTATSTDTQYF. CDR3 coding DNA: TGTGCCAGCAGCTTGACAGCGACTAGCACAGATACGCAGTATTTT.